This note documents a single T cell receptor (beta chain) sequence. Antigen unknown. Samples each had at least 6 micrograms of total RNA extracted. The sample belongs to a study of blood T cells in healthy people across ages. Study-level points and caveats: The study found more naive CD4+ cells and higher diversity in long-lived than aged donors. From one million sequenced T cells, diversity estimates were lower bounds.

The CDR3 is 14 residues long. The V and J ends lost 5 bases and 7 bases, in that order; junction bases with no gene match: 8. Germline lookup yields CDR1 MNHEY and CDR2 SMNVEV (reference sequence). Combining a sample-barcoded 5' primer with a J-beta primer mix, a second PCR ran for roughly 7 to 12 cycles. TCRdb reprocessed the 5' RACE reads with MiXCR, giving one entry per CDR3 protein. Of approximately 1.5 million distinct CDR3 sequences in the sample, approximately 43% were seen once. The sample taken for sequencing was blood. This clonotype originated in a woman aged 18-30 years in good health. The V gene is TRBV27, the J gene TRBJ2-1, with TRBD2 matching over 7 bases. CDR3 sequence reads: CASSAQRGGNEQFF. The CDR3, as DNA: TGTGCCAGCAGTGCCCAGCGGGGAGGGAATGAGCAGTTCTTC.